This is a list of T cell receptor beta chains from one sample in a study of T cell responses to AZD1222 COVID-19 vaccine. Data came from immunoSEQ multiplex PCR; TCRdb stores just in-frame clones and leaves some out. The sample has roughly 110,000 clones; roughly 88% are singletons. The sequenced sample was peripheral blood, obtained on day 0 of AZD1222 vaccination. These receptors all stem from an adult in good health. The CDR3 runs from the conserved cysteine through the conserved F or W. Fields, in order: CDR3 length, V gene, CDR3 protein.

15 | TRBV6-1 | CASSEGPKGTYEQYF
14 | TRBV6-5 | CASTTRGGGQPQHF
15 | TRBV3-1/TRBV3-2 | CASSQATSGTDTQYF
15 | TRBV7-9 | CASSLEGTGGEKLFF
15 | TRBV29-1 | CSVNMAGGGPGELFF
15 | TRBV19 | CASSPSGLASGELFF
16 | TRBV9 | CASSVATVNSQETQYF
11 | TRBV12-3/TRBV12-4 | CASGRANEQFF
14 | TRBV5-1 | CASSSGEDFYGYTF
15 | TRBV6-5 | CASTPGQGWDTEAFF
14 | TRBV28 | CASSSGTGNYGYTF
14 | TRBV28 | CASSLGQTGNTIYF
12 | TRBV5-4 | CASNRGDTEAFF
13 | TRBV12-5 | CASGLVRGDEQYF
16 | TRBV28 | CASSFPPGGRGDTQYF
12 | TRBV13 | CASSPLNTEAFF
15 | TRBV12-2 | CASRLFAYSNQPQHF
13 | TRBV29-1 | CSVKWTGSTEAFF
16 | TRBV18 | CASSSTVTIAKNIQYF
13 | TRBV10-3 | CAISEGQGYGYTF
15 | TRBV7-9 | CASSLKREIGETQYF
18 | TRBV28 | CASSFIDQGRGNYNEQFF
13 | TRBV10-3 | CATTLAGDDTQYF
16 | TRBV18 | CASSRGTAGWDTEAFF
14 | TRBV15 | CATSTHRGKYEQYF
16 | TRBV9 | CTSSPGGPPSNQPQHF
15 | TRBV7-9 | CASSVGTSDLDTQYF
14 | TRBV5-1 | CASSSDRAITEAFF
13 | TRBV11-3 | CASSLTGYSPLHF
15 | TRBV6-5 | CASSYSGGRGYEQYF
16 | TRBV27 | CASSLSVILAGETQYF
16 | TRBV3-1/TRBV3-2 | CASSQVSVGYTGELFF
13 | TRBV6-5 | CASSRGQQETQYF
14 | TRBV6-5 | CASTRDRDRSPLHF
15 | TRBV4-3 | CASSPGQGANSPLHF
13 | TRBV5-6 | CASSLDTGYEQFF
11 | TRBV30 | CAWSLSYEQYF
16 | TRBV5-1 | CASSYRTGTSGNTIYF
15 | TRBV10-1 | CASSDPGLGIHEQFF
13 | TRBV19 | CASGREYGNEQFF
15 | TRBV10-3 | CAIRSPGDPNEKLFF